This T cell receptor (beta chain) appears in the sequencing data of a study of shared T cell receptors in the human thymus. Profiling relied on immunoSEQ multiplex PCR, and the TCRdb table lists in-frame clones only, not all of them. The sample lists approximately 400,000 clones, just under 95% occurring once. The ends were cut back, 0 bases at V and 0 bases at J, with 12 bases in the middle. The germline V gene has CDR1 SGHAT and CDR2 FQNNGV. The CDR3 loop spans 17 amino acids. The chain carries TRBV11-2 and TRBJ2-4; D gene unclear. The clonotype originates from a human donor. Sequencing was done on a sample of thymocytes. Here the CDR3 reads CASSLETAWKAKNIQYF. Written as DNA, the CDR3 is TGTGCCAGCAGCTTAGAAACGGCCTGGAAAGCCAAAAACATTCAGTACTTC.